Following are 4 T cell receptor beta chains from one sample sequenced in a study of tumor-infiltrating lymphocytes in primary liver carcinoma. Starting from around 510 ng of total RNA, TCR beta cDNA was produced with a primer in the constant region. Modified slightly, ARM-PCR produced TCR beta libraries over three nested multiplex PCR rounds. The two initial PCR rounds, roughly 9 cycles each, used TRBV1-TRBV30 forward and C-beta reverse primers. From the multiplex PCR reads, TCRdb called clonotypes with MiXCR, one entry per CDR3 protein. Seen here are 310,000 or so distinct CDR3 sequences, almost 60% observed once, and the top ten hold approximately 15%. They got blood RNA out of unsorted whole blood and also pulled out germline DNA. The sequenced material came from peripheral blood. These TCRs come from a woman aged 25 to 39 with primary liver carcinoma and hepatitis B virus infection.

Points on this clonotype: The junction shows a germline mismatch at one end, possibly a read error. V and J are TRBV11-2 and TRBJ2-1; possible D gene TRBD2, 6 bases. Germline CDR1 SGHAT, CDR2 FQNNGV. The CDR3 loop spans 12 amino acids. CDR3 amino acids: CASGLEGVGQFF. The DNA for the CDR3 is TGTGCCAGCGGCTTGGAGGGAGTAGGGCAGTTCTTC.

As concerns this clonotype: The CDR3 carries no conserved terminal phenylalanine or tryptophan, so it likely arises from a read error. The J gene is TRBJ2-7, the V gene TRBV11-1, with 8 bases matching TRBD2. This CDR3 has 15 residues. The germline V gene encodes CDR1 SGHAT and CDR2 FQDESV (reference sequence). The CDR3 here is CANSLNSGSVYEQYS. In nucleotides, the CDR3 is TGTGCCAACAGCTTAAACAGCGGGAGTGTATACGAGCAGTACTCC.

Points on this clonotype: This may be a read error: a much more frequent sequence differs by one nucleotide. The rearrangement links TRBV12-3 or TRBV12-4 to TRBJ2-2; TRBD1 matches at 8 bases. The V gene end was trimmed by 5 bases and the J gene end by 7 bases; junction bases not matched to a gene: 9. The CDR3 sequence is 15 residues long. CDR3 sequence reads: CASSPYRGFGGELFF. CDR3 coding DNA: TGTGCCAGCAGTCCATACAGGGGGTTTGGCGGGGAGCTGTTTTTT.

The rearrangement joins TRBV30 to TRBJ2-2; 9 nucleotides match TRBD1. V lost 2 bases, J lost 1 base, and 2 bases stayed unmatched. The CDR3 contains 15 residues. Germline V gives CDR1 GTSNPN, CDR2 SVGIG (reference sequence). CDR3 sequence (DNA): TGTGCCTGGAGTCGGGGACAGGGGAACACCGGGGAGCTGTTTTTT. This gives the protein CAWSRGQGNTGELFF.